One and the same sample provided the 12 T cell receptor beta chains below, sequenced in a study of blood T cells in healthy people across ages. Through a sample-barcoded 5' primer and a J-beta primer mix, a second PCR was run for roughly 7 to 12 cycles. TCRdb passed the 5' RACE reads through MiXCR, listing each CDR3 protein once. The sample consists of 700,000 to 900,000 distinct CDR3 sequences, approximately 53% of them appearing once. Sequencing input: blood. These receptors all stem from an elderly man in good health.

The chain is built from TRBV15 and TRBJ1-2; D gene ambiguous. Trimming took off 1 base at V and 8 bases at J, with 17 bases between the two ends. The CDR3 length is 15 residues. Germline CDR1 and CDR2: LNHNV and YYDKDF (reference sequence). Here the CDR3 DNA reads TGTGCCACCAGCAGAGGAAAGGCCGAACCCGGCGGCTACACCTTC. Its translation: CATSRGKAEPGGYTF.

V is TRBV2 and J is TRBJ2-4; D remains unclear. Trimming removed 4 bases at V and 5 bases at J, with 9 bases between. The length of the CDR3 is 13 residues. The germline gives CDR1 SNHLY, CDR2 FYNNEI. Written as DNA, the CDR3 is TGTGCCAGCAGTGGGCCGACCGAAAACATTCAGTACTTC. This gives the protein CASSGPTENIQYF.

Here the CDR3 reads CASSTTGNYGYTF. CDR3 in DNA: TGCGCCAGCAGCACTACAGGGAACTATGGCTACACCTTC. The chain employs TRBV5-1 and TRBJ1-2; D possibly corresponds to TRBD1 (6 bases). The CDR3 extends over 13 amino acids. The V gene's germline CDR1 is SGHRS and CDR2 YFSETQ. V was pared by 4 bases and J by 2 bases, with 9 bases between. Full variable domain (remainder filled in from reference TRBV5-1 and TRBJ1-2): KAGVTQTPRYLIKTRGQQVTLSCSPISGHRSVSWYQQTPGQGLQFLFEYFSETQRNKGNFPGRFSGRQFSNSRSEMNVSTLELGDSALYLCASSTTGNYGYTFGSGTRLTVV.

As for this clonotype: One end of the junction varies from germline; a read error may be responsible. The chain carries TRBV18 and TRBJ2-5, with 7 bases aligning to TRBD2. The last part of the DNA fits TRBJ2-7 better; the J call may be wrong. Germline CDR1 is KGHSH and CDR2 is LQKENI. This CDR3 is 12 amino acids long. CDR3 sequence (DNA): TGTGCCAGCGCACCGGGGGGATACGAGCAGTACTTC. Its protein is CASAPGGYEQYF.

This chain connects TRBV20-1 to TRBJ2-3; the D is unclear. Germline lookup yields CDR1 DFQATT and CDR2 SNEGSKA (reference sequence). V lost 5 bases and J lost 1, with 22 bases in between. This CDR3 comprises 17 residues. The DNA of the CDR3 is TGCAGTGCTGTTCGCCTGTTGGGCCCGCCCCGCACAGATACGCAGTATTTT. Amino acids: CSAVRLLGPPRTDTQYF.

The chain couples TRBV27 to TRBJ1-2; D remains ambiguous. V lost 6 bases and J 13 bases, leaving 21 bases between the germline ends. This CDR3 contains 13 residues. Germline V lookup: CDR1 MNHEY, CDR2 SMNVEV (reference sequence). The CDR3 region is CASSPSTTGKFTF. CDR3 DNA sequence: TGTGCCAGCAGCCCTTCTACAACGGGGAAGTTCACCTTC.

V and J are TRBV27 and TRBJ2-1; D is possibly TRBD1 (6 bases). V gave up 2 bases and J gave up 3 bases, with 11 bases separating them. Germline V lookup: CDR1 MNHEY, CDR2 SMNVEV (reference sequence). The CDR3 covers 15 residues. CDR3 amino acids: CASSLQGSIYNEQFF. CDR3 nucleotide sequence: TGTGCCAGCAGTTTACAGGGGTCGATCTACAATGAGCAGTTCTTC.

The CDR3 nucleotides are TGCAGCGTCTTAGCGGGAAGTGAGACCCAGTACTTC. This encodes CSVLAGSETQYF. V gene TRBV29-1 combines with J gene TRBJ2-5, with 8 nucleotides matching TRBD2. V gave up 6 bases and J gave up 5 bases; unmatched junction bases: 5. Germline V lookup: CDR1 SQVTM, CDR2 ANQGSEA. This CDR3 comprises 12 residues.

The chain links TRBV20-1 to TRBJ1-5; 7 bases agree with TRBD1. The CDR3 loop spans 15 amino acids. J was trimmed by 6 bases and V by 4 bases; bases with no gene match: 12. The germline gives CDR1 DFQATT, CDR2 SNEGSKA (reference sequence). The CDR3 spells CSATYRQGPSQPQHF. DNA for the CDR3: TGCAGTGCTACCTACCGACAGGGCCCCTCTCAGCCCCAGCATTTT.

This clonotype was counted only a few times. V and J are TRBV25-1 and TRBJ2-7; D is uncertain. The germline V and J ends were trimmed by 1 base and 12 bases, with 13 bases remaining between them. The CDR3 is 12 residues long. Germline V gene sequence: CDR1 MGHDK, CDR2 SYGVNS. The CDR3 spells CASSESSPTMYF. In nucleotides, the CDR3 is TGTGCCAGCAGTGAATCGAGCCCGACAATGTACTTC.

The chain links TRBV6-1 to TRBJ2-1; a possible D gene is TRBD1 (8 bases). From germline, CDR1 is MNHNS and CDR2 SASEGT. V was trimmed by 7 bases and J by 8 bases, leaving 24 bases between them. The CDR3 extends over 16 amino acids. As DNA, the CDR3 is TGTGCCAGCACCGGGAGGACAGGGAGGGTCCCCGATGAGCAGTTCTTC. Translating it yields CASTGRTGRVPDEQFF.

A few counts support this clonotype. CDR3 sequence reads: CASSRVAVGYEQYF. CDR3 nucleotides: TGTGCCAGCAGCCGGGTGGCGGTGGGCTACGAGCAGTACTTC. The V call is TRBV3-1, the J call TRBJ2-7; D remains unclear. CDR1 and CDR2 from the germline V gene are LGHDT and YNNKEL (reference sequence). Trimming stripped 4 bases from V and 3 bases from J, with 13 bases between. This CDR3 is built from 14 residues.